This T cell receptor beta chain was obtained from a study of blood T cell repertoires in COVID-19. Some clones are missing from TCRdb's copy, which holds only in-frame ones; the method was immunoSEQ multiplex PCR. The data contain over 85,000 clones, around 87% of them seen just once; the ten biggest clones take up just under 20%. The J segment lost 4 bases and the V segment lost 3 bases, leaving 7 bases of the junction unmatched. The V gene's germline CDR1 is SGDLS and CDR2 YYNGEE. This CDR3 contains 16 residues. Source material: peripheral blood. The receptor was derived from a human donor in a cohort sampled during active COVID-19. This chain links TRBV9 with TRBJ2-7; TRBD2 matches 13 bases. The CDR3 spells CASSDGTSGTYYEQYF. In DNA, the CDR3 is TGTGCCAGCAGCGATGGGACTAGCGGGACTTATTACGAGCAGTACTTC.